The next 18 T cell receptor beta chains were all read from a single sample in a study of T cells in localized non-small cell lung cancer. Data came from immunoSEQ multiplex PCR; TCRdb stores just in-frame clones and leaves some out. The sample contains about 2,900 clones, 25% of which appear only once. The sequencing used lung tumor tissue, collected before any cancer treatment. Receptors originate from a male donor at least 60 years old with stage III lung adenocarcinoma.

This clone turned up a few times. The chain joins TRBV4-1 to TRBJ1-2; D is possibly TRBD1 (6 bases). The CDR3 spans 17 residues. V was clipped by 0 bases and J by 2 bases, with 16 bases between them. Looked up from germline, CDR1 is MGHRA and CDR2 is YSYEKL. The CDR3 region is CASSQDAGGGRNYGYTF. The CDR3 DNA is TGCGCCAGCAGCCAAGATGCAGGCGGGGGCAGGAACTATGGCTACACCTTC.

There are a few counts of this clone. The DNA of the CDR3 is TGTGCCAGCAGGACCGGGGATCTACGGCAGTTCTTC. Its protein product is CASRTGDLRQFF. The chain carries TRBV28 and TRBJ2-1; tentative D call: TRBD2 (5 bases). The CDR3 covers 12 residues. The ends were cut back, 6 bases at V and 12 bases at J, with 15 bases in the middle. Germline V gene lookup returns CDR1 MDHEN and CDR2 SYDVKM.

CDR3 in amino acids: CSVSGPHTYEQYF. Written as DNA, the CDR3 is TGCAGCGTTAGCGGACCCCATACCTACGAGCAGTACTTC. The genes are TRBV29-1 and TRBJ2-7; maybe TRBD2 (5 bases). The CDR3 is 13 residues long. The V end was cut by 5 bases, the J end by 2 bases, with 13 bases between. CDR1 is SQVTM, CDR2 ANQGSEA, per germline.

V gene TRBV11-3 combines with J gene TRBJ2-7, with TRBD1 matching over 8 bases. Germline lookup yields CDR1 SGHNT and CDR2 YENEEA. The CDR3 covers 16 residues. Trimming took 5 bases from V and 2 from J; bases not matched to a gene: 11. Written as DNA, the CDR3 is TGTGCCAGCAGCGAAAAGACAGGGGTAAGCCCCTACGAGCAGTACTTC. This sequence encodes CASSEKTGVSPYEQYF.

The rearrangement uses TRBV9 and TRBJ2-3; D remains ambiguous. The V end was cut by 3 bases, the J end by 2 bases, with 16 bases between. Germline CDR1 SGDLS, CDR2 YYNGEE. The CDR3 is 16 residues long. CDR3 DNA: TGTGCCAGCAGCGCCGACTCCCTGACACCCACAGATACGCAGTATTTT. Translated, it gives CASSADSLTPTDTQYF.

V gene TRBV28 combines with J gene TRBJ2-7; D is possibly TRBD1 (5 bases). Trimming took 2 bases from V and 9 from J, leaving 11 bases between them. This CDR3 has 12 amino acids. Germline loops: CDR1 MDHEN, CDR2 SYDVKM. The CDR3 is CASSLRGLGQYF. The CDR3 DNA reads TGTGCCAGCAGTTTAAGGGGTCTAGGGCAGTACTTC.

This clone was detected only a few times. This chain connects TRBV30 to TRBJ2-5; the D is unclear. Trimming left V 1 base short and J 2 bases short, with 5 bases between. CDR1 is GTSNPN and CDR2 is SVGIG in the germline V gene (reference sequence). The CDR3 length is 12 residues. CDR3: CAWSERQETQYF. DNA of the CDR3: TGTGCCTGGAGTGAGCGACAAGAGACCCAGTACTTC.

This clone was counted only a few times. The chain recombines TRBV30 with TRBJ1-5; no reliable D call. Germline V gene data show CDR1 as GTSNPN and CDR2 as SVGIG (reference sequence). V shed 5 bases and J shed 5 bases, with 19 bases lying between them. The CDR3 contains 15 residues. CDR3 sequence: CAWEGFKGKDQPQHF. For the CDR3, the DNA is TGTGCCTGGGAAGGTTTCAAAGGGAAAGATCAGCCCCAGCATTTT.

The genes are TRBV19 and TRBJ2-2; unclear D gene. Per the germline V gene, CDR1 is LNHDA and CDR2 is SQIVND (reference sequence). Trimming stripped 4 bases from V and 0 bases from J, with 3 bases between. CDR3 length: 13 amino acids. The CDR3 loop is CASSNPNTGELFF. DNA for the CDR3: TGTGCCAGTAGTAACCCGAACACCGGGGAGCTGTTTTTT.

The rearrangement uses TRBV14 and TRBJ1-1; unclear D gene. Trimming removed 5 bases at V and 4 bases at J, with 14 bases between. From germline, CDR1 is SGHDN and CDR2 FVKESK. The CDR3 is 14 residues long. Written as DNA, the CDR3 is TGTGCCAGCAGCTTCCGGGGAGGGAGCACTGAAGCTTTCTTT. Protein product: CASSFRGGSTEAFF.

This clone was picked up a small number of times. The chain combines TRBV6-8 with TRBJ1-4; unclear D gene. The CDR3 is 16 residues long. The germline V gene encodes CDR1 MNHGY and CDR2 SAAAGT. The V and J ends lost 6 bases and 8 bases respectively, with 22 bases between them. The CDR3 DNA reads TGTGCCAGCAGAATGGACCTCGGAGCCCAGTCCGAAAAACTGTTTTTT. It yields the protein CASRMDLGAQSEKLFF.

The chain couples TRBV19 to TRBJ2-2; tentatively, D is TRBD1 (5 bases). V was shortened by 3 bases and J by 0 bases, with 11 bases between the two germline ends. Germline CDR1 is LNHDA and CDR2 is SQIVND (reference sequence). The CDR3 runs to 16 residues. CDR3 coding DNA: TGTGCCAGTAGTATTCCGGACACGTCGAACACCGGGGAGCTGTTTTTT. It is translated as CASSIPDTSNTGELFF. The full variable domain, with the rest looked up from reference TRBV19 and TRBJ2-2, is DGGITQSPKYLFRKEGQNVTLSCEQNLNHDAMYWYRQDPGQGLRLIYYSQIVNDFQKGDIAEGYSVSREKKESFPLTVTSAQKNPTAFYLCASSIPDTSNTGELFFGEGSRLTVL.

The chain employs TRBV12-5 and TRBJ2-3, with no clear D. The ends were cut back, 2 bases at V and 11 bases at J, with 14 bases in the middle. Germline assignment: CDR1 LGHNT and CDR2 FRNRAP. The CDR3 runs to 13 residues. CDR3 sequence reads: CASGLPPYWWQYF. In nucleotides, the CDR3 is TGTGCTAGTGGTTTGCCACCATACTGGTGGCAGTATTTT.

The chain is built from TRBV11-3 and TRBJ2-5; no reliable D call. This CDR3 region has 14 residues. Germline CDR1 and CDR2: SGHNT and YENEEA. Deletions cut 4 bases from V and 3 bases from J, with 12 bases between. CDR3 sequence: CASSSTLMEETQYF. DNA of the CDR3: TGTGCCAGCAGCTCCACCCTCATGGAAGAGACCCAGTACTTC.

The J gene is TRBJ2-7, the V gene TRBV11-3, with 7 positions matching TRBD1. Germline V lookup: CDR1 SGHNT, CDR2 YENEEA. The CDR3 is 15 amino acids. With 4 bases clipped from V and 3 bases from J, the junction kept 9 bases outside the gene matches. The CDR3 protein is CASSSTDRKNYEQYF. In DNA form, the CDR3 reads TGTGCCAGCAGCTCAACGGACAGGAAGAACTACGAGCAGTACTTC.

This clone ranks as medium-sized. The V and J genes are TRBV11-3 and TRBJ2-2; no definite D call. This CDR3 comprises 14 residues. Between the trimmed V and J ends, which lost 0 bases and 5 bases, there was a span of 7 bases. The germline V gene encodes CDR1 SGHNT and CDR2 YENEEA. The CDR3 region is CASSLDRWTGELFF. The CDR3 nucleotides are TGTGCCAGCAGCTTAGACAGGTGGACCGGGGAGCTGTTTTTT.

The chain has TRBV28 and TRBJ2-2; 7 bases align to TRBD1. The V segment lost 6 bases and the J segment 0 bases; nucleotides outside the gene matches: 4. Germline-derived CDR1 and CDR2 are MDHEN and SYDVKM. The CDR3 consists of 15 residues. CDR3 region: CASRWDRANTGELFF. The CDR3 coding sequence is TGTGCCAGCAGGTGGGACAGAGCGAACACCGGGGAGCTGTTTTTT.

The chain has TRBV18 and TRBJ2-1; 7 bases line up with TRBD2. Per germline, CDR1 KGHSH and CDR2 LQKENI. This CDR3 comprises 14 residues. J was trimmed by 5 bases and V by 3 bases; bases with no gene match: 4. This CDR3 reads CASSPLGLNNEQFF. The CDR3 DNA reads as TGTGCCAGCTCACCCTTGGGACTAAACAATGAGCAGTTCTTC.